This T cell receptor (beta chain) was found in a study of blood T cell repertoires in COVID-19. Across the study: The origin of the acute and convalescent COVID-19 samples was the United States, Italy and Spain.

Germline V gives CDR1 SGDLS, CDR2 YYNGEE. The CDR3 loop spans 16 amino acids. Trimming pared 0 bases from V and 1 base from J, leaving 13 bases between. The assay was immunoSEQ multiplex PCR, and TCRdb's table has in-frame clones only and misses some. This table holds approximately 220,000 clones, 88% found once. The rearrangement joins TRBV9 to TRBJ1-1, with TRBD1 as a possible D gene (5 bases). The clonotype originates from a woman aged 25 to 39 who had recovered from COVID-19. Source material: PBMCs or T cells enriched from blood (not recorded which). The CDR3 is CASSVGTGRGNTEAFF. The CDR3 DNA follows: TGTGCCAGCAGCGTAGGAACCGGGAGGGGGAACACTGAAGCTTTCTTT.